The source of this T cell receptor (beta chain) is a study of T cell repertoires in cytomegalovirus infection. This clonotype has ten or more counts. The CDR3 is made up of 12 amino acids. V was shortened by 5 bases and J by 1 base, with 5 bases between the two germline ends. The germline gives CDR1 SGHTA, CDR2 FQGNSA. TCRdb itself ran the reads through MiXCR, one entry per CDR3 protein. The repertoire includes nearly 450,000 distinct CDR3 sequences, roughly 31% of them detected once, and about 13% sits in the top ten. This TCR derives from a human donor in good health (CMV status not recorded). Some clones in this sample may be carry-over from other donors' samples. The sample consisted of PBMCs. The chain combines TRBV7-2 with TRBJ1-2; no definite D call. CDR3 in DNA: TGTGCCAGCAGCCTAAATAACTATGGCTACACCTTC. Amino acid sequence: CASSLNNYGYTF.